Sequencing of this T cell receptor beta chain was carried out in a study of beta chain features in type 1 diabetes. This clone has just a few counts. What was sequenced were expressed TCRB transcripts, since all of the isolated RNA had been reverse transcribed. Repertoires were generated with immunoSEQ multiplex PCR, while TCRdb's copy carries only in-frame clones and drops some. Among under 400,000 clones listed, 14% were seen once. Germline V gives CDR1 SGHTA, CDR2 FQGNSA. This CDR3 has 16 amino acids. V shed 0 bases and J 2 bases; nucleotides not matched to a gene: 5. Sequencing was performed on central memory CD4+ T cells from blood. The source is a man aged 25-40 years in good health. This sequence joins TRBV7-2 and TRBJ2-3, with 7 bases fitting TRBD2. The CDR3 spells CASSLAPGLNTDTQYF. DNA for the CDR3: TGTGCCAGCAGCTTAGCCCCGGGACTAAACACAGATACGCAGTATTTT.